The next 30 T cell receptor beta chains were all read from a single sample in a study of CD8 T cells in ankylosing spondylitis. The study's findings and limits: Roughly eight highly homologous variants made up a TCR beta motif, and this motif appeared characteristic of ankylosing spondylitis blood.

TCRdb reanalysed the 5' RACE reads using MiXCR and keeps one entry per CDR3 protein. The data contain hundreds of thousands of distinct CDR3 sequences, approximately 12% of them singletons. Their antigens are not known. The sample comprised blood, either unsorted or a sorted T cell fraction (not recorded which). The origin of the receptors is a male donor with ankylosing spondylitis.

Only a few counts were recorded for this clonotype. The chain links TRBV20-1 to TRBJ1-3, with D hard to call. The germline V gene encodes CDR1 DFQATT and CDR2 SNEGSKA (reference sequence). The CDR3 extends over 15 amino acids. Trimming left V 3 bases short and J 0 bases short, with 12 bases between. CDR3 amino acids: CSASRGPLSGNTIYF. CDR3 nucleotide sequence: TGCAGTGCTAGTCGCGGACCCCTCTCTGGAAACACCATATATTTT.

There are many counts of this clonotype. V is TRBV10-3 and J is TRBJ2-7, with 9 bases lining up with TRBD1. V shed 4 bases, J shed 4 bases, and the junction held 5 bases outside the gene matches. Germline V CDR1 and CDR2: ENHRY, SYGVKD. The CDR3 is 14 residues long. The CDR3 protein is CAISVLGTGYEQYF. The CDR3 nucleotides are TGTGCCATCAGTGTGCTCGGGACAGGGTACGAGCAGTACTTC.

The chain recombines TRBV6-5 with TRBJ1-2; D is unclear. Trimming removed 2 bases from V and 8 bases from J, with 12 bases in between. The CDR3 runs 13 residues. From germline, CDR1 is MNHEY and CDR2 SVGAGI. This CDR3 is CASSYLQGWGYTF. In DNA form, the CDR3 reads TGTGCCAGCAGTTACCTCCAAGGGTGGGGCTACACCTTC.

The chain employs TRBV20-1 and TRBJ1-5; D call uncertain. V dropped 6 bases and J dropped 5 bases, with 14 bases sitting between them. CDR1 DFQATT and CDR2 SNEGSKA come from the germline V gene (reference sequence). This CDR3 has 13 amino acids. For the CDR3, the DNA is TGCAGTGCCTGGGCTGGGATATATCAGCCCCAGCATTTT. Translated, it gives CSAWAGIYQPQHF.

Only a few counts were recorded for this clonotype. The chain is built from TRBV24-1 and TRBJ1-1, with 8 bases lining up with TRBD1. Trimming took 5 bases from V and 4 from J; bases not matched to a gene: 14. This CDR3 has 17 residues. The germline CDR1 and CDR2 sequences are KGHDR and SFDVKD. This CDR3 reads CATSASPGQDKSTEAFF. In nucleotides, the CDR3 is TGTGCCACCAGTGCTTCCCCGGGACAGGATAAATCCACTGAAGCTTTCTTT.

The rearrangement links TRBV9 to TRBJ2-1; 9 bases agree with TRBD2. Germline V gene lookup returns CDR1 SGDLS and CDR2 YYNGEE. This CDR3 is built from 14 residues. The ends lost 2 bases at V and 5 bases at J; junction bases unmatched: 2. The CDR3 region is CASSVSSGNNEQFF. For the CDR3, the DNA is TGTGCCAGCAGCGTCTCTAGCGGGAACAATGAGCAGTTCTTC. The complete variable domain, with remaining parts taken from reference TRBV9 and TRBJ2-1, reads DSGVTQTPKHLITATGQRVTLRCSPRSGDLSVYWYQQSLDQGLQFLIQYYNGEERAKGNILERFSAQQFPDLHSELNLSSLELGDSALYFCASSVSSGNNEQFFGPGTRLTVL.

The CDR3 sequence is CSAMGRLAAQRTQYF. The CDR3 DNA is TGCAGTGCCATGGGGAGGCTAGCCGCCCAGCGTACCCAGTACTTC. The V gene is TRBV20-1, the J gene TRBJ2-5; TRBD2 might be the D (6 bases). The CDR3 runs 15 residues. Germline V gene data show CDR1 as DFQATT and CDR2 as SNEGSKA (reference sequence). Trimming removed 6 bases at V and 8 bases at J, with 25 bases between.

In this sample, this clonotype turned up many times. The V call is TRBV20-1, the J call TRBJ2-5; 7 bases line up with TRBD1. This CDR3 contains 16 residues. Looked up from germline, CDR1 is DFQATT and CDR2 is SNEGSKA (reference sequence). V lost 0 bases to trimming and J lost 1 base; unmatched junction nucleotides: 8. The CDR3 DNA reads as TGCAGTGCTAGAGAAGGGATGACAGGGACCCAAGAGACCCAGTACTTC. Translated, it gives CSAREGMTGTQETQYF.

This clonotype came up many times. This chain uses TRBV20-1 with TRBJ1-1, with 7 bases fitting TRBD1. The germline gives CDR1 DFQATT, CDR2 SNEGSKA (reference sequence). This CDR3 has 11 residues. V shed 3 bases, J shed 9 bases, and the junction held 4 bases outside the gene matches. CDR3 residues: CSASEGGQAFF. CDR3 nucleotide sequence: TGCAGTGCTAGTGAAGGGGGCCAAGCTTTCTTT.

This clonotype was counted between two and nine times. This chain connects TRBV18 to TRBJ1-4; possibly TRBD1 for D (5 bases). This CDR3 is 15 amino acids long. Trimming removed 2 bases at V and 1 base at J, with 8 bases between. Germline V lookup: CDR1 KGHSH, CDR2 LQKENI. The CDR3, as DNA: TGTGCCAGCTCACCATCCAGGGAAACTAATGAAAAACTGTTTTTT. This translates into CASSPSRETNEKLFF.

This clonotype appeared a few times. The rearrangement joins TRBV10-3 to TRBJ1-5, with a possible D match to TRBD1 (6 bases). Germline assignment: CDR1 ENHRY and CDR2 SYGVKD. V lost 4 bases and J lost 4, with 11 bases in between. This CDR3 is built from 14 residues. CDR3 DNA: TGTGCCATCAGTGTTGGAGGGGGGAATCAGCCCCAGCATTTT. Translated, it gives CAISVGGGNQPQHF.

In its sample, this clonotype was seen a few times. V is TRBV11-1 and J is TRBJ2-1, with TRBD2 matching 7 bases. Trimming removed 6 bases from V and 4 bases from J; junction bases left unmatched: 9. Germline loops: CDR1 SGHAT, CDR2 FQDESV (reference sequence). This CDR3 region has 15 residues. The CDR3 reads CASSSTSAVYNEQFF. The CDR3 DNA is TGTGCCAGCAGTTCAACTAGCGCAGTATACAATGAGCAGTTCTTC.

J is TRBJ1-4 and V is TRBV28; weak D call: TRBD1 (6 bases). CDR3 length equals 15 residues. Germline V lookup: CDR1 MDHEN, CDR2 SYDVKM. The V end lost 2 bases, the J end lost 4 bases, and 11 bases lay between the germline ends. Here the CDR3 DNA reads TGTGCCAGCAGTTTAAACAGCAGGGGTAATGAAAAACTGTTTTTT. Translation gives CASSLNSRGNEKLFF.

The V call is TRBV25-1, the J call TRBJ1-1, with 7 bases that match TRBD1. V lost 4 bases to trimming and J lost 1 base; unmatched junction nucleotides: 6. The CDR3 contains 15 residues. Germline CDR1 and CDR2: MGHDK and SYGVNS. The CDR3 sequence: CASSASGTENTEAFF. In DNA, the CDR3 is TGTGCCAGCAGTGCATCCGGGACAGAGAACACTGAAGCTTTCTTT.

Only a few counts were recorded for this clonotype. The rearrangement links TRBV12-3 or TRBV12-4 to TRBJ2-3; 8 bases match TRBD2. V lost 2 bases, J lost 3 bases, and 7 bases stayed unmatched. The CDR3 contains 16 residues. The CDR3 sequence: CASSLRAGAPTDTQYF. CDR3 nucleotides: TGTGCCAGCAGTTTAAGAGCGGGGGCCCCAACAGATACGCAGTATTTT.

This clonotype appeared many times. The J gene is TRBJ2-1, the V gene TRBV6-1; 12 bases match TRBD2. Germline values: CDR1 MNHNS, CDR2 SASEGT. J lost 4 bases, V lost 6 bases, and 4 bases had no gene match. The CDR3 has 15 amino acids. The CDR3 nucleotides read TGTGCCAGCAGAGGGGGGACTAGCGGGTACAATGAGCAGTTCTTC. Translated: CASRGGTSGYNEQFF.

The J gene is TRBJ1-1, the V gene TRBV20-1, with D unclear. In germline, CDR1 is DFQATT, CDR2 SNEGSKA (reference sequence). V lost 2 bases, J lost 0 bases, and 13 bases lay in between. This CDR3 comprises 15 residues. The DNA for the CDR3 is TGCAGTGCTAGAAAGGTTGGACTCTTGAACACTGAAGCTTTCTTT. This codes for CSARKVGLLNTEAFF.

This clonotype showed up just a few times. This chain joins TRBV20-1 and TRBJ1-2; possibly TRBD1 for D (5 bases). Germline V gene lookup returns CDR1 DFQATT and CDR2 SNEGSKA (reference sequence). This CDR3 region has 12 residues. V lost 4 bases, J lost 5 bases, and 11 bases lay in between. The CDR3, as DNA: TGCAGTGCTAATGGGGGAGGATATGGCTACACCTTC. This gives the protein CSANGGGYGYTF.

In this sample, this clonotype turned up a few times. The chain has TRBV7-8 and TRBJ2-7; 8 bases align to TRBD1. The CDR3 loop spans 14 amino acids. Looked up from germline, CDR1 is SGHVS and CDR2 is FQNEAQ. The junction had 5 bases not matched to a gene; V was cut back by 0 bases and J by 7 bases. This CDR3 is CASSLAQGVGEQYF. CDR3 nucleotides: TGTGCCAGCAGCTTAGCACAGGGGGTAGGGGAGCAGTACTTC. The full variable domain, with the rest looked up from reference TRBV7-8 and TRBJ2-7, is GAGVSQSPRYKVAKRGQDVALRCDPISGHVSLFWYQQALGQGPEFLTYFQNEAQLDKSGLPSDRFFAERPEGSVSTLKIQRTQQEDSAVYLCASSLAQGVGEQYFGPGTRLTVT.

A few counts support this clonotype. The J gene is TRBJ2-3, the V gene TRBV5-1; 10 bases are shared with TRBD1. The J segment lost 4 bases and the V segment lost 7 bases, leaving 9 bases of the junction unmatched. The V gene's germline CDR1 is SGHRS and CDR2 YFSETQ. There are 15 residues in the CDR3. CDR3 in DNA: TGCGCCAGCGGTCGAGGGACAGGGGCGCCAGATACGCAGTATTTT. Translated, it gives CASGRGTGAPDTQYF.

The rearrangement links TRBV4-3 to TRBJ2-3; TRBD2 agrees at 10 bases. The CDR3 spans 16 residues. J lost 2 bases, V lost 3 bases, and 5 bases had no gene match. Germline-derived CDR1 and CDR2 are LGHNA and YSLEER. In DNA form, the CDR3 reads TGCGCCAGCAGCCAGATAGCGGGGGGAATCACAGATACGCAGTATTTT. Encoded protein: CASSQIAGGITDTQYF.

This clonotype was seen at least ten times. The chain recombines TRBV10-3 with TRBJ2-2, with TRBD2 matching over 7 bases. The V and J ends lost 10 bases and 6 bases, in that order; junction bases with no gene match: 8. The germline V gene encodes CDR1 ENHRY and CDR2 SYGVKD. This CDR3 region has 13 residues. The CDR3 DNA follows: TGTGCCACCATGGTCGGGGGGTCCGGGGAGCTGTTTTTT. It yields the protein CATMVGGSGELFF.

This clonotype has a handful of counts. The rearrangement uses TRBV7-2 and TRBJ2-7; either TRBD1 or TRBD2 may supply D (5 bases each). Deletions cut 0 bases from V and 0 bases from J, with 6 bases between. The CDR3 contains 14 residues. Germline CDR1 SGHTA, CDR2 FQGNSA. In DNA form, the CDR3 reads TGTGCCAGCAGCTTAGCGGGACGCTCCTACGAGCAGTACTTC. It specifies CASSLAGRSYEQYF.

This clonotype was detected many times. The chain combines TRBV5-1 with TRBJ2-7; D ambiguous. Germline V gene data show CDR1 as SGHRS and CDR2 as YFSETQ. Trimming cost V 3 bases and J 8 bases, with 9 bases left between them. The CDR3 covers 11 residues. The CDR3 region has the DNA TGCGCCAGCAGCTCGACGGGTCAGCAGTACTTC. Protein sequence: CASSSTGQQYF. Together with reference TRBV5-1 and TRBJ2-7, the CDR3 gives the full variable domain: KAGVTQTPRYLIKTRGQQVTLSCSPISGHRSVSWYQQTPGQGLQFLFEYFSETQRNKGNFPGRFSGRQFSNSRSEMNVSTLELGDSALYLCASSSTGQQYFGPGTRLTVT.

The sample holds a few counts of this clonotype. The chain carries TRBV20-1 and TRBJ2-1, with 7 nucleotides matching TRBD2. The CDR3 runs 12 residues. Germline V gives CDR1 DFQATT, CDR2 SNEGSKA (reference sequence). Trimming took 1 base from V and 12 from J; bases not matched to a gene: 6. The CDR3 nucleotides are TGCAGTGCTAGAGTTTTAGGCGGGGGGCAGTTCTTC. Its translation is CSARVLGGGQFF.

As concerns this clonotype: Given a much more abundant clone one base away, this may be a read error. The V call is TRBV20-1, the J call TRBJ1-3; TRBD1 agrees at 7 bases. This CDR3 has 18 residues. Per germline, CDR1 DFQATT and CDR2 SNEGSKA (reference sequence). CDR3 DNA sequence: TGCTGTGCTAGAGTCAGGGACAGTTCCTTTGTCGGTGGAAACACCATATATTTT. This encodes CCARVRDSSFVGGNTIYF.

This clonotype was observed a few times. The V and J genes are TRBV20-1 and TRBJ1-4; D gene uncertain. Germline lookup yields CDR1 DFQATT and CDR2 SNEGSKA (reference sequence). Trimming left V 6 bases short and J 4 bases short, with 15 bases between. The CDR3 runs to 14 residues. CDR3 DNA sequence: TGCAGTGCCTGGAGGAGGGTTAGTAATGAAAAACTGTTTTTT. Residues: CSAWRRVSNEKLFF.

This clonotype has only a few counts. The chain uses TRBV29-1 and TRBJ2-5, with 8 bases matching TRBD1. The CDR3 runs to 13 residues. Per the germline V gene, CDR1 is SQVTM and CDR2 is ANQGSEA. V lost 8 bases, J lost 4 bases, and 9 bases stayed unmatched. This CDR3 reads CSTDRETSETQYF. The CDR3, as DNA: TGCAGCACGGACAGGGAAACCTCAGAGACCCAGTACTTC.

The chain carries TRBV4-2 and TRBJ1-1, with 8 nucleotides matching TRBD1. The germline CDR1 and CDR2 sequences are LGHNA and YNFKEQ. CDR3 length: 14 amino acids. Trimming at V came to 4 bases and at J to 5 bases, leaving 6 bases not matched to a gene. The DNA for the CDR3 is TGTGCCAGCAGCCGAGGACAGGGAGAAACTGAAGCTTTCTTT. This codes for CASSRGQGETEAFF.

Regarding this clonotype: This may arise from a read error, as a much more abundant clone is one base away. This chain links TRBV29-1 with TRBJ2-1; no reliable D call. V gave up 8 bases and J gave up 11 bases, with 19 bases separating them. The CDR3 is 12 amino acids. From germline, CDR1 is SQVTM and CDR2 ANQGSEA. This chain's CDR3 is CSPCRVTNQQFF. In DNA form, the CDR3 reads TGCAGCCCCTGTAGGGTAACAAATCAGCAGTTCTTC.